Presented here are 16 T cell receptor beta chains from one specimen sequenced in a study of radiotherapy plus CTLA-4 blockade in lung cancer. This table comes from immunoSEQ multiplex PCR, and its TCRdb copy is limited to in-frame clones, with some not included. The sample yields under 50,000 clones, 80% to 90% seen once. Sequences were derived from peripheral blood, sampled from a patient treated with radiotherapy plus ipilimumab. Receptors were obtained from a human donor with non-small cell lung cancer whose response to radiotherapy plus ipilimumab could not be evaluated.

This chain joins TRBV28 and TRBJ2-5; 7 bases are a match to TRBD2. The V segment lost 9 bases and the J segment 0 bases; nucleotides outside the gene matches: 13. Per germline, CDR1 MDHEN and CDR2 SYDVKM. This CDR3 comprises 16 residues. The CDR3 protein is CASIPGRDYHQETQYF. The CDR3 DNA sequence: TGTGCCAGTATACCGGGCCGGGACTACCACCAAGAGACCCAGTACTTC.

Here the CDR3 DNA reads TGTGCCACCCAGGGGGTTACTGAAGCTTTCTTT. It specifies CATQGVTEAFF. V and J are TRBV28 and TRBJ1-1; 7 bases fit TRBD1. This CDR3 contains 11 residues. Trimming at V came to 10 bases and at J to 5 bases, leaving 4 bases not matched to a gene. From germline, CDR1 is MDHEN and CDR2 SYDVKM.

This clone was seen more than once but under ten times. This rearrangement joins TRBV2 to TRBJ2-7, with D possibly matching TRBD1 (5 bases). The ends were cut back, 3 bases at V and 5 bases at J, with 8 bases in the middle. Germline V gene data show CDR1 as SNHLY and CDR2 as FYNNEI. This CDR3 comprises 12 residues. The chain's CDR3 is CASSDPGNEQYF. The CDR3 region has the DNA TGTGCCAGCAGTGACCCAGGGAACGAGCAGTACTTC.

This clone rates as medium-sized. The V call is TRBV13, the J call TRBJ2-3; maybe TRBD2 (6 bases). This CDR3 region has 13 residues. V was pared by 3 bases and J by 6 bases, with 10 bases between. Germline lookup yields CDR1 PRHDT and CDR2 FYEKMQ (reference sequence). The DNA for the CDR3 is TGTGCCAGCAGCTTTGGGACTGGGGATACGCAGTATTTT. The encoded protein is CASSFGTGDTQYF.

This sequence joins TRBV25-1 and TRBJ2-7; D unclear. Looked up from germline, CDR1 is MGHDK and CDR2 is SYGVNS. V lost 6 bases and J 3 bases, leaving 9 bases between the germline ends. This CDR3 has 12 residues. The CDR3 sequence is CASRTRNYEQYF. The DNA of the CDR3 is TGTGCCAGCAGGACCAGGAACTACGAGCAGTACTTC.

The chain is built from TRBV2 and TRBJ2-2, with TRBD1 matching 12 bases. The V and J ends lost 6 bases and 5 bases, in that order; junction bases with no gene match: 13. The CDR3 contains 18 residues. CDR1 is SNHLY, CDR2 FYNNEI, per germline. CDR3 coding DNA: TGTGCCAGCAGACCGGGACAGGGGGCCGCCCGGAGTACCGGGGAGCTGTTTTTT. Its translation: CASRPGQGAARSTGELFF.

The chain uses TRBV29-1 and TRBJ1-1, with D perhaps TRBD1 (5 bases). The CDR3 has 10 amino acids. V lost 7 bases and J lost 5, with 8 bases in between. CDR1 is SQVTM and CDR2 is ANQGSEA in the germline V gene. The CDR3 DNA follows: TGCAGCGCCGGGGGGACTGAAGCTTTCTTT. Translated, it gives CSAGGTEAFF.

CDR3 nucleotides: TGCGCCAGCAGCCAAGACGCTTTGCGGGACGGATACAATGAGCAGTTCTTC. It codes for CASSQDALRDGYNEQFF. The rearrangement links TRBV4-3 to TRBJ2-1; possible D gene TRBD2, 6 bases. The germline V gene has CDR1 LGHNA and CDR2 YSLEER. This CDR3 has 17 amino acids. Trimming pared 0 bases from V and 4 bases from J, leaving 16 bases between.

This chain uses TRBV19 with TRBJ2-7; 7 bases align to TRBD1. This CDR3 has 13 residues. Germline V gene data show CDR1 as LNHDA and CDR2 as SQIVND (reference sequence). The V and J ends lost 10 bases and 2 bases, in that order; junction bases with no gene match: 8. CDR3 nucleotides: TGTGCCACCACGGGGACAGTTGCCTACGAGCAGTACTTC. Its protein is CATTGTVAYEQYF. Full variable domain (remainder filled in from reference TRBV19 and TRBJ2-7): DGGITQSPKYLFRKEGQNVTLSCEQNLNHDAMYWYRQDPGQGLRLIYYSQIVNDFQKGDIAEGYSVSREKKESFPLTVTSAQKNPTAFYLCATTGTVAYEQYFGPGTRLTVT.

The CDR3 spells CASRRDNLQETQYF. CDR3 nucleotide sequence: TGTGCCAGCCGTAGGGACAATCTTCAAGAGACCCAGTACTTC. This chain joins TRBV6-5 and TRBJ2-5; TRBD1 might be the D (6 bases). CDR1 is MNHEY and CDR2 is SVGAGI in the germline V gene. There are 14 residues in the CDR3. V was cut by 8 bases and J by 2 bases, with 15 bases left in between.

In nucleotides, the CDR3 is TGTGCCAGCAGCCCGGGACAGGGGGCGTGGGATACGCAGTATTTT. It is translated as CASSPGQGAWDTQYF. This chain links TRBV5-4 with TRBJ2-3; 12 bases are a match to TRBD1. The CDR3 is 15 residues long. V gave up 4 bases and J gave up 6 bases; unmatched junction bases: 6. Germline V CDR1 and CDR2: SGHNT, YYREEE (reference sequence). Using reference TRBV5-4 and TRBJ2-3 for the parts outside the CDR3, the full variable domain is ETGVTQSPTHLIKTRGQQVTLRCSSQSGHNTVSWYQQALGQGPQFIFQYYREEENGRGNFPPRFSGLQFPNYSSELNVNALELDDSALYLCASSPGQGAWDTQYFGPGTRLTVL.

The J gene is TRBJ2-3, the V gene TRBV5-1; 7 bases line up with TRBD1. This CDR3 contains 16 residues. J was trimmed by 5 bases and V by 0 bases; bases with no gene match: 9. Looked up from germline, CDR1 is SGHRS and CDR2 is YFSETQ. CDR3 DNA: TGCGCCAGCAGCTTGGGAGGGACAGTCCTTGGAGATACGCAGTATTTT. It translates to CASSLGGTVLGDTQYF.

This sequence joins TRBV28 and TRBJ2-2, with TRBD2 matching over 9 bases. V gave up 8 bases and J gave up 1 base; unmatched junction bases: 8. CDR1 is MDHEN, CDR2 SYDVKM, per germline. The CDR3 spans 16 residues. CDR3 protein: CASSFSGGRNTGELFF. In DNA, the CDR3 is TGTGCCAGCTCCTTTAGCGGGGGAAGGAACACCGGGGAGCTGTTTTTT.

This sequence joins TRBV4-2 and TRBJ2-7, with D maybe TRBD2 (5 bases). Germline V gene sequence: CDR1 LGHNA, CDR2 YNFKEQ. This CDR3 has 16 amino acids. Trimming removed 0 bases from V and 5 bases from J, with 17 bases in between. The CDR3 sequence: CASSQDLASRGHEQYF. As DNA, the CDR3 is TGTGCCAGCAGCCAAGATCTAGCTAGCCGCGGCCACGAGCAGTACTTC.

This clone was observed a single time. V and J are TRBV20-1 and TRBJ1-2; D is uncertain. The germline CDR1 and CDR2 sequences are DFQATT and SNEGSKA (reference sequence). Trimming cost V 6 bases and J 6 bases, with 11 bases left between them. The CDR3 totals 11 residues. The CDR3, as DNA: TGCAGTGCCCCGGTGTCGGATGGCTACACCTTC. Its protein product is CSAPVSDGYTF.

This chain connects TRBV2 to TRBJ1-5, with no clear D. The CDR3 is 12 amino acids. Deletions cut 4 bases from V and 4 bases from J, with 5 bases between. The germline CDR1 and CDR2 sequences are SNHLY and FYNNEI. CDR3 sequence (DNA): TGTGCCAGCAGTGGACAAAATCAGCCCCAGCATTTT. This codes for CASSGQNQPQHF.